The entry below describes one TCR beta chain. Amplification yielded TCR beta CDR3 regions, with RNA transcripts as the source. TCR CDR3 regions were first amplified by RT-PCR with HTBI primers. Each CDR3 protein gets one entry after TCRdb re-called the multiplex PCR reads with MiXCR. The sample shows around 720,000 distinct CDR3 sequences, about 35% of them seen only once. This specimen belongs to a study of T cells in Graves' hyperthyroidism and ophthalmopathy. Clinical symptoms, serum thyroxine, TRAb, thyroid ultrasound and orbital computed tomography informed diagnoses. CDR1 and CDR2 (germline): MGHDK, SYGVNS. The CDR3 sequence is 15 residues long. With 6 bases removed from V and 7 bases from J, the gap between germline ends came to 19 bases.

The sample was blood. This receptor was taken from a woman aged 40 to 55 with Graves' hyperthyroidism. The chain links TRBV25-1 to TRBJ1-5; TRBD1 is a possible D gene (6 bases). The CDR3, as DNA: TGTGCCAGCAGCCGCGACAGGTACCTGTACCAGCCCCAGCATTTT. It is translated as CASSRDRYLYQPQHF.